This T cell receptor (beta chain) was found in a study of blood T cells in healthy people across ages. This clonotype has only a few counts. This CDR3 region has 13 residues. Deletions cut 5 bases from V and 7 bases from J, with 15 bases between. Through a sample-barcoded 5' primer and a J-beta primer mix, a second PCR was run for roughly 7 to 11 cycles. One entry per CDR3 protein results from TCRdb running MiXCR on the 5' RACE reads. The sample has more than 600,000 distinct CDR3 sequences; 20% to 25% are singletons. Every participating donor contributed about 10 milliliters of peripheral blood through a draw. The same sample was also studied in work on T cells of mothers and their children.

The chain combines TRBV12-3 or TRBV12-4 with TRBJ2-7, with D possibly being TRBD1 (6 bases). The clonotype comes from a boy under 18 in good health. The specimen was blood. The CDR3 nucleotides are TGTGCCAGCAGTCCAGGGACATTCGGAGAGCAGTACTTC. Translated: CASSPGTFGEQYF.